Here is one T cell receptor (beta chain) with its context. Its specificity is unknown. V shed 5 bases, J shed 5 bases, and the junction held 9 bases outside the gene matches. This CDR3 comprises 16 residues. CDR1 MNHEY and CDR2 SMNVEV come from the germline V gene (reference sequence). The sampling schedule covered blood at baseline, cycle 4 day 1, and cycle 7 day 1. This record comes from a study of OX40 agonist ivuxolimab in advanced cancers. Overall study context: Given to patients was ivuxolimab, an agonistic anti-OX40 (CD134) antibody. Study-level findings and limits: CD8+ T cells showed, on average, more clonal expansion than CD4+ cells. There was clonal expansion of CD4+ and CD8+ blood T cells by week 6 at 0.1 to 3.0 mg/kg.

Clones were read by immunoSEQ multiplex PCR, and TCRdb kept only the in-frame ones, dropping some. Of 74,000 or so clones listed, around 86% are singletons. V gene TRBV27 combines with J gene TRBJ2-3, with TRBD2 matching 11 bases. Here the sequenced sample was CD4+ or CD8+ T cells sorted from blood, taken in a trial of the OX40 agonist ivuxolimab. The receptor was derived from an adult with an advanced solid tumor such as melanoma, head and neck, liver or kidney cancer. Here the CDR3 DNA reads TGTGCCAGCAGTATAGCGACTAGCGGGACAGGAGATACGCAGTATTTT. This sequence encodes CASSIATSGTGDTQYF.